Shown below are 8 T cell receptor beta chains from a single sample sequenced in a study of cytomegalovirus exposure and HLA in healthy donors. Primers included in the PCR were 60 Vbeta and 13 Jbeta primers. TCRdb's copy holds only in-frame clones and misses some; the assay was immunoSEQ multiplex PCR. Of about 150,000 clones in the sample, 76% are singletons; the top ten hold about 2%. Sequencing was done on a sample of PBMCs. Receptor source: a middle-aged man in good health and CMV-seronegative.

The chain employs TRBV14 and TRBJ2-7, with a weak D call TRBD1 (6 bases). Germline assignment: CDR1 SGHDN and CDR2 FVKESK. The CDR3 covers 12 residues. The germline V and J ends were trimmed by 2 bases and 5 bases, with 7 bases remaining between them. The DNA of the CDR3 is TGTGCCAGCAGCCAATACAGGGACGAGCAGTACTTC. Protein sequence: CASSQYRDEQYF.

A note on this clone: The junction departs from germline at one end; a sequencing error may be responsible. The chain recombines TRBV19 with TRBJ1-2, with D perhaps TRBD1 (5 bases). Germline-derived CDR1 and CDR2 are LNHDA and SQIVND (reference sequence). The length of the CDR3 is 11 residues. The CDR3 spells CASSLGQGTAF. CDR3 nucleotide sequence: TGTGCCAGTAGTCTCGGTCAGGGTACGGCCTTC.

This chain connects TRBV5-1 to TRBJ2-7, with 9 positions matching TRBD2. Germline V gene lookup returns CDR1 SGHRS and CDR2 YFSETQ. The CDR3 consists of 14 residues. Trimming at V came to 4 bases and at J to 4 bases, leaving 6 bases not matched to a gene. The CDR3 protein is CASSPGSGGYEQYF. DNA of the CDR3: TGCGCCAGCAGCCCCGGTAGCGGGGGATACGAGCAGTACTTC.

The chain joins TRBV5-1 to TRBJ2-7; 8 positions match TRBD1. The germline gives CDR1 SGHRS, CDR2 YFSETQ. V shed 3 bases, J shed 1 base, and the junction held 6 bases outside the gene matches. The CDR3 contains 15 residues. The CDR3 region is CASSSSRQGSYEQYF. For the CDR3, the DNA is TGCGCCAGCAGCTCTTCGAGACAGGGGTCCTACGAGCAGTACTTC.

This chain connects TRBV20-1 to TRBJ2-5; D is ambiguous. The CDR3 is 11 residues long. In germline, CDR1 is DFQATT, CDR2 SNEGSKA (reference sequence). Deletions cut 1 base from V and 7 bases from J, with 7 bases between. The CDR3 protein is CSARVSGTQYF. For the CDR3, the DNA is TGCAGTGCTAGAGTTAGTGGGACCCAGTACTTC.

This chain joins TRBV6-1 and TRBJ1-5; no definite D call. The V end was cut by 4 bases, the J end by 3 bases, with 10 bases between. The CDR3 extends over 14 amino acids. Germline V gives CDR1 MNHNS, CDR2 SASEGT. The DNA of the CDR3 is TGTGCCAGCAGTGTGCAATTACACAATCAGCCCCAGCATTTT. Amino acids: CASSVQLHNQPQHF.

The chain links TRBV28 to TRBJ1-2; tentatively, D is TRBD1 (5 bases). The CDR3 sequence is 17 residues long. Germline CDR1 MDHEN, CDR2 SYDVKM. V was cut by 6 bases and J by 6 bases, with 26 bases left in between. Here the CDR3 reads CASRAQGGVGMQDGYTF. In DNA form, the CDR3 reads TGTGCCAGCAGGGCCCAGGGAGGGGTAGGTATGCAGGATGGCTACACCTTC.

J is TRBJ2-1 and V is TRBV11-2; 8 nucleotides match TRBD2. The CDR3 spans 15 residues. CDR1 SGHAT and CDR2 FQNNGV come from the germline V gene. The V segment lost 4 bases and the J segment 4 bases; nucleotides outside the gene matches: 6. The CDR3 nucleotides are TGTGCCAGCAGCTCGGGGGGGGCGGGGTACAATGAGCAGTTCTTC. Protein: CASSSGGAGYNEQFF.